The 30 T cell receptor beta chains below come from one sample, sequenced in a study of blood T cell repertoires in COVID-19. TCRdb's table, derived via immunoSEQ multiplex PCR, lists solely in-frame clones and lacks some. The sample holds about 370,000 clones, approximately 89% seen once. The sample was peripheral blood. The receptors originated from a woman in her thirties with COVID-19, enrolled during active disease.

The V gene is TRBV6-6, the J gene TRBJ1-2; 7 bases map to TRBD1. The germline V gene has CDR1 MNHNY and CDR2 SVGAGI (reference sequence). The V and J ends lost 2 bases and 8 bases, in that order; junction bases with no gene match: 2. This CDR3 spans 12 amino acids. The CDR3 nucleotides read TGTGCCAGCAGTTACGAGGGGGCCGGCTACACCTTC. Translated, it gives CASSYEGAGYTF.

The chain links TRBV19 to TRBJ2-1; no clear D. The CDR3 contains 13 residues. CDR1 LNHDA and CDR2 SQIVND come from the germline V gene (reference sequence). The V gene lost 1 base and the J gene lost 10 bases, with 11 bases spanning the gap. CDR3 protein: CASSIVPDGEQFF. The CDR3 bases are TGTGCCAGTAGTATAGTCCCCGACGGGGAGCAGTTCTTC.

J is TRBJ2-2 and V is TRBV9; D is perhaps TRBD2 (6 bases). Germline assignment: CDR1 SGDLS and CDR2 YYNGEE. Trimming took off 0 bases at V and 1 base at J, with 19 bases between the two ends. This CDR3 region has 19 residues. The CDR3 loop is CASSVDPAGSDLNTGELFF. The CDR3 bases are TGTGCCAGCAGCGTAGACCCAGCGGGCTCCGACTTGAACACCGGGGAGCTGTTTTTT.

The rearrangement uses TRBV27 and TRBJ2-1, with TRBD2 identical over 9 bases. This CDR3 contains 16 residues. The germline V gene has CDR1 MNHEY and CDR2 SMNVEV (reference sequence). Trimming cost V 1 base and J 7 bases; bases outside gene matches: 8. The CDR3 protein is CASSLFSGSYLNEQFF. The DNA for the CDR3 is TGTGCCAGCAGTTTATTTAGCGGGAGTTATTTGAATGAGCAGTTCTTC.

The rearrangement joins TRBV5-6 to TRBJ2-7, with 9 nucleotides matching TRBD2. J lost 5 bases, V lost 1 base, and 10 bases had no gene match. The germline V gene has CDR1 SGHDT and CDR2 YYEEEE. The CDR3 runs to 16 residues. The DNA for the CDR3 is TGTGCCAGCAGCTTGCCTGGGTCGCTAGCGGGAAACGAGCAGTACTTC. This encodes CASSLPGSLAGNEQYF.

About this clone itself: The identical CDR3 is also encoded by other nucleotide sequences in the sample. The J gene is TRBJ2-5, the V gene TRBV28; 7 bases line up with TRBD1. CDR1 is MDHEN and CDR2 is SYDVKM in the germline V gene. CDR3 length equals 14 residues. V was clipped by 2 bases and J by 5 bases; unmatched bases: 5. The CDR3 region has the DNA TGTGCCAGCAGTTTAAAGACAGGGCGCGAGACCCAGTACTTC. Translated, it gives CASSLKTGRETQYF. Full variable domain (remainder filled in from reference TRBV28 and TRBJ2-5): DVKVTQSSRYLVKRTGEKVFLECVQDMDHENMFWYRQDPGLGLRLIYFSYDVKMKEKGDIPEGYSVSREKKERFSLILESASTNQTSMYLCASSLKTGRETQYFGPGTRLLVL.

The chain employs TRBV5-6 and TRBJ2-5; 8 bases match TRBD1. Germline assignment: CDR1 SGHDT and CDR2 YYEEEE. The V and J ends lost 2 bases and 5 bases, in that order; junction bases with no gene match: 8. CDR3 length: 15 amino acids. The CDR3 coding sequence is TGTGCCAGCAGCTTTCTGGACAGGGTTATGGAGACCCAGTACTTC. Translating it yields CASSFLDRVMETQYF.

The CDR3 DNA is TGTGCCAGCAGCTTAACGCGGCTTGTCGGACTAGCGGGGGGCGTGGCCAAAAACATTCAGTACTTC. Its protein is CASSLTRLVGLAGGVAKNIQYF. V and J are TRBV7-3 and TRBJ2-4; 14 positions agree with TRBD2. From germline, CDR1 is SGHTA and CDR2 FQGTGA. The V and J ends lost 0 bases and 1 base, in that order; junction bases with no gene match: 14. CDR3 length equals 22 residues. Complete variable domain (other parts from reference TRBV7-3 and TRBJ2-4): GAGVSQTPSNKVTEKGKYVELRCDPISGHTALYWYRQSLGQGPEFLIYFQGTGAADDSGLPNDRFFAVRPEGSVSTLKIQRTERGDSAVYLCASSLTRLVGLAGGVAKNIQYFGAGTRLSVL.

This clone was recorded a few times. The gene calls are TRBV2 and TRBJ2-7; TRBD1 is a possible D gene (6 bases). V was cut by 6 bases and J by 4 bases, with 13 bases left in between. The CDR3 is 13 amino acids. Germline V lookup: CDR1 SNHLY, CDR2 FYNNEI. The CDR3 here is CASSYGQSYEQYF. CDR3 bases: TGTGCCAGCAGCTACGGACAGAGTTACGAGCAGTACTTC.

The V call is TRBV5-7, the J call TRBJ1-4, with TRBD1 as a possible D gene (5 bases). TRBV5-7 is identified as an open reading frame with a role that is uncertain. The CDR3 runs 17 residues. V was shortened by 0 bases and J by 7 bases, with 19 bases between the two germline ends. The chain's CDR3 is CASSLARVGRTGEKLFF. The CDR3 DNA reads TGTGCCAGCAGCTTGGCTCGAGTCGGGCGAACAGGTGAAAAACTGTTTTTT.

The chain is built from TRBV7-6 and TRBJ2-1, with TRBD2 matching over 13 bases. This CDR3 is built from 16 residues. Trimming at V came to 5 bases and at J to 6 bases, leaving 7 bases not matched to a gene. Germline V CDR1 and CDR2: SGHVS, FNYEAQ. The CDR3 sequence is CASSTQRLAGGNEQFF. The CDR3 coding sequence is TGTGCCAGCAGCACCCAAAGACTAGCGGGAGGCAATGAGCAGTTCTTC.

The chain couples TRBV7-3 to TRBJ1-6; possible D gene TRBD1, 6 bases. V lost 5 bases and J 8 bases, leaving 16 bases between the germline ends. The CDR3 contains 15 residues. Germline CDR1 and CDR2: SGHTA and FQGTGA. The DNA of the CDR3 is TGTGCCAGCAGCCTCAGGGCGGGGGCTGATTCACCCCTCCACTTT. Protein product: CASSLRAGADSPLHF. The full variable domain, with the rest looked up from reference TRBV7-3 and TRBJ1-6, is GAGVSQTPSNKVTEKGKYVELRCDPISGHTALYWYRQSLGQGPEFLIYFQGTGAADDSGLPNDRFFAVRPEGSVSTLKIQRTERGDSAVYLCASSLRAGADSPLHFGNGTRLTVT.

The V gene is TRBV29-1, the J gene TRBJ1-2; 7 nucleotides align to TRBD1. Losses at the gene ends were 5 bases for V and 4 bases for J; bases not matched to a gene: 7. The CDR3 sequence is 13 residues long. The germline V gene encodes CDR1 SQVTM and CDR2 ANQGSEA. The CDR3 here is CSVTDRNFYGYTF. The DNA for the CDR3 is TGCAGCGTTACGGACAGGAACTTCTATGGCTACACCTTC.

The rearrangement joins TRBV24-1 to TRBJ1-5; no definite D call. V was pared by 12 bases and J by 0 bases, with 14 bases between. The CDR3 length is 14 residues. Germline CDR1 reads KGHDR; CDR2 reads SFDVKD. The CDR3 region has the DNA TGTGCCTCTTCGAGCCGGGATAGCAATCAGCCCCAGCATTTT. Translated: CASSSRDSNQPQHF.

This chain uses TRBV6-5 with TRBJ2-3, with TRBD1 matching over 8 bases. This CDR3 contains 15 residues. V dropped 6 bases and J dropped 1; count of bases not matched to a gene: 6. Per germline, CDR1 MNHEY and CDR2 SVGAGI. The CDR3 DNA follows: TGTGCCAGCAGGCCCGGACAGGGTGGCACAGATACGCAGTATTTT. This translates into CASRPGQGGTDTQYF.

The genes are TRBV6-5 and TRBJ1-2; 7 bases map to TRBD1. V dropped 5 bases and J dropped 4; count of bases not matched to a gene: 4. CDR3 size: 13 residues. Germline V gene data show CDR1 as MNHEY and CDR2 as SVGAGI. CDR3 loop: CASSTGQTYGYTF. The CDR3 DNA is TGTGCCAGCAGTACGGGACAGACCTATGGCTACACCTTC.

The chain carries TRBV19 and TRBJ2-1, with D possibly TRBD1 on 5 matching bases. Germline V gene data show CDR1 as LNHDA and CDR2 as SQIVND (reference sequence). The V gene lost 1 base and the J gene lost 6 bases, with 13 bases spanning the gap. This CDR3 contains 15 residues. CDR3 in DNA: TGTGCCAGTAGTATAGGTGCAGGGCCCCTCAATGAGCAGTTCTTC. It codes for CASSIGAGPLNEQFF. Full variable domain (outside the CDR3, taken from reference TRBV19 and TRBJ2-1): DGGITQSPKYLFRKEGQNVTLSCEQNLNHDAMYWYRQDPGQGLRLIYYSQIVNDFQKGDIAEGYSVSREKKESFPLTVTSAQKNPTAFYLCASSIGAGPLNEQFFGPGTRLTVL.

This clone appeared once. The V call is TRBV7-8, the J call TRBJ2-1, with a weak D call TRBD2 (5 bases). The V end lost 5 bases, the J end lost 0 bases, and 14 bases lay between the germline ends. Germline CDR1 is SGHVS and CDR2 is FQNEAQ. This CDR3 contains 16 residues. This CDR3 is CASSGLERTSYNEQFF. The CDR3 DNA is TGTGCCAGCAGCGGTTTAGAGCGGACCTCCTACAATGAGCAGTTCTTC. Based on the CDR3 plus reference TRBV7-8 and TRBJ2-1, the full variable domain is GAGVSQSPRYKVAKRGQDVALRCDPISGHVSLFWYQQALGQGPEFLTYFQNEAQLDKSGLPSDRFFAERPEGSVSTLKIQRTQQEDSAVYLCASSGLERTSYNEQFFGPGTRLTVL.

This chain uses TRBV5-4 with TRBJ2-5; perhaps TRBD2 as D (5 bases). This CDR3 spans 14 amino acids. With 5 bases removed from V and 3 bases from J, the gap between germline ends came to 14 bases. CDR1 is SGHNT and CDR2 is YYREEE in the germline V gene (reference sequence). CDR3 loop: CASRKGGGKETQYF. In DNA, the CDR3 is TGTGCCAGCAGAAAAGGAGGCGGAAAAGAGACCCAGTACTTC.

The sample holds a few counts of this clone. The chain employs TRBV6-5 and TRBJ1-6; maybe TRBD1 (5 bases). The germline gives CDR1 MNHEY, CDR2 SVGAGI. This CDR3 has 14 amino acids. Trimming shortened V by 0 bases and J by 10 bases, and 10 bases separated the two germline ends. The CDR3 loop is CASSYSGRDSPLHF. As DNA, the CDR3 is TGTGCCAGCAGTTACTCAGGGAGGGACTCACCCCTCCACTTT.

The rearrangement joins TRBV19 to TRBJ1-1; TRBD1 aligns across 9 bases. V lost 4 bases to trimming and J lost 1 base; unmatched junction nucleotides: 7. This CDR3 is 16 amino acids long. Germline values: CDR1 LNHDA, CDR2 SQIVND (reference sequence). The CDR3, as DNA: TGTGCCAGTAGTACCCCGGGACAGGGCGAGAACACTGAAGCTTTCTTT. The encoded protein is CASSTPGQGENTEAFF. Based on the CDR3 plus reference TRBV19 and TRBJ1-1, the full variable domain is DGGITQSPKYLFRKEGQNVTLSCEQNLNHDAMYWYRQDPGQGLRLIYYSQIVNDFQKGDIAEGYSVSREKKESFPLTVTSAQKNPTAFYLCASSTPGQGENTEAFFGQGTRLTVV.

J is TRBJ1-2 and V is TRBV6-4; D is unclear. The ends were cut back, 5 bases at V and 7 bases at J, with 14 bases in the middle. The CDR3 runs to 13 residues. The V gene's germline CDR1 is MRHNA and CDR2 SNTAGT. The CDR3 is CASSPDGLGGYTF. CDR3 nucleotides: TGTGCCAGCAGTCCCGACGGCCTAGGTGGCTACACCTTC.

This clone was counted once. This sequence joins TRBV4-2 and TRBJ2-5; maybe TRBD2 (6 bases). V lost 2 bases and J 0 bases, leaving 22 bases between the germline ends. Germline V gene data show CDR1 as LGHNA and CDR2 as YNFKEQ. This CDR3 comprises 19 residues. The CDR3 DNA is TGTGCCAGCAGCCAAACCGACAGATCCGGGACTGGAGACCAAGAGACCCAGTACTTC. The encoded protein is CASSQTDRSGTGDQETQYF.

The V gene is TRBV6-6, the J gene TRBJ1-6; D gene uncertain. The CDR3 loop spans 15 amino acids. V was trimmed by 2 bases and J by 0 bases, leaving 5 bases between them. CDR1 and CDR2 (germline): MNHNY, SVGAGI (reference sequence). The CDR3 spells CASSYGSSYNSPLHF. The CDR3 nucleotides are TGTGCCAGCAGTTACGGGAGCTCCTATAATTCACCCCTCCACTTT.

The gene calls are TRBV6-2 or TRBV6-3 and TRBJ2-1; 9 bases line up with TRBD1. Trimming cost V 6 bases and J 2 bases; bases outside gene matches: 8. This CDR3 is 16 amino acids long. In germline, CDR1 is MNHEY, CDR2 SVGEGT. The CDR3 nucleotides read TGTGCCAGCAGCTTTATTACAGGGGGCCCCTACAATGAGCAGTTCTTC. It translates to CASSFITGGPYNEQFF.

The V call is TRBV15, the J call TRBJ1-6; D perhaps matches TRBD1 (6 bases). The CDR3 length is 15 residues. Trimming removed 0 bases from V and 8 bases from J, with 11 bases in between. Per the germline V gene, CDR1 is LNHNV and CDR2 is YYDKDF (reference sequence). The CDR3 reads CATSRDPGADSPLHF. CDR3 bases: TGTGCCACCAGCAGAGATCCAGGGGCAGATTCACCCCTCCACTTT.

V and J are TRBV5-1 and TRBJ2-7, with D possibly being TRBD1 (7 bases). The CDR3 covers 19 residues. Germline lookup yields CDR1 SGHRS and CDR2 YFSETQ. With 0 bases removed from V and 4 bases from J, the gap between germline ends came to 26 bases. The CDR3, as DNA: TGCGCCAGCAGCTTGGCCACTCGGGAACCGGGGCAGGGGGGTTACGAGCAGTACTTC. It translates to CASSLATREPGQGGYEQYF.

The rearrangement uses TRBV28 and TRBJ2-2; 9 bases are a match to TRBD1. This CDR3 spans 14 amino acids. The ends lost 6 bases at V and 2 bases at J; junction bases unmatched: 1. Germline CDR1 and CDR2: MDHEN and SYDVKM. This CDR3 is CASRGQGNTGELFF. In DNA, the CDR3 is TGTGCCAGCAGGGGACAGGGAAACACCGGGGAGCTGTTTTTT. Based on the CDR3 plus reference TRBV28 and TRBJ2-2, the full variable domain is DVKVTQSSRYLVKRTGEKVFLECVQDMDHENMFWYRQDPGLGLRLIYFSYDVKMKEKGDIPEGYSVSREKKERFSLILESASTNQTSMYLCASRGQGNTGELFFGEGSRLTVL.

This clone was seen only once. The J gene is TRBJ2-7, the V gene TRBV28; 12 bases agree with TRBD1. CDR1 is MDHEN and CDR2 is SYDVKM in the germline V gene. This CDR3 has 15 residues. The V and J ends lost 6 bases and 2 bases, in that order; junction bases with no gene match: 5. The CDR3: CASSLGQGAPYEQYF. The CDR3 DNA is TGTGCCAGCAGCCTGGGACAGGGGGCTCCCTACGAGCAGTACTTC.

The chain is built from TRBV2 and TRBJ2-4; the match to TRBD1 covers 7 bases. The CDR3 covers 13 residues. Trimming removed 5 bases from V and 8 bases from J; junction bases left unmatched: 6. The germline V gene has CDR1 SNHLY and CDR2 FYNNEI. This CDR3 reads CASSSGGRDIQYF. The CDR3 DNA reads TGTGCCAGCAGTTCAGGGGGTAGGGACATTCAGTACTTC.